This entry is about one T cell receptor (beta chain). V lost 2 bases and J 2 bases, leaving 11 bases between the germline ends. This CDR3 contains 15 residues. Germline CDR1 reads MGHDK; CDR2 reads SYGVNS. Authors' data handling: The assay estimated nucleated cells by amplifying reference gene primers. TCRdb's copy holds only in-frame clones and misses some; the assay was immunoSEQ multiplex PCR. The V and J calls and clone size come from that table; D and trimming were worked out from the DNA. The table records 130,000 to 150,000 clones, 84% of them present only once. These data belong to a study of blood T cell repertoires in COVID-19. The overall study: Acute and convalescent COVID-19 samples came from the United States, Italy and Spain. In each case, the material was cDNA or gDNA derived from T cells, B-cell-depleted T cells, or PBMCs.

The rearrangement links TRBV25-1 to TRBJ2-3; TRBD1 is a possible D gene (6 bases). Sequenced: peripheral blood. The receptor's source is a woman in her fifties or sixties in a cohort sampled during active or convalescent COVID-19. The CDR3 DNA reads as TGTGCCAGCAGTGAACAGGGGCGCCTCACAGATACGCAGTATTTT. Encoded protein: CASSEQGRLTDTQYF.